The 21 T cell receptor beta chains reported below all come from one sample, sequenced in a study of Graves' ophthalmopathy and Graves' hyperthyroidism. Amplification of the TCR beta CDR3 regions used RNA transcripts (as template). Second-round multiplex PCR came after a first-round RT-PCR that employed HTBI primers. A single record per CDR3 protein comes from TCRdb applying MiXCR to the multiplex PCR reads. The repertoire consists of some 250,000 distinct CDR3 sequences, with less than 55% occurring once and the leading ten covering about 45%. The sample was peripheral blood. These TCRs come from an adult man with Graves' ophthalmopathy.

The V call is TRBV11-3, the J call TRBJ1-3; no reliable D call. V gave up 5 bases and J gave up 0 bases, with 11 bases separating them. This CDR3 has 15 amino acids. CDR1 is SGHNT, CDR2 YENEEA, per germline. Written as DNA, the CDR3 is TGTGCCAGCAGCAGCGGACGCCCCTCTGGAAACACCATATATTTT. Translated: CASSSGRPSGNTIYF.

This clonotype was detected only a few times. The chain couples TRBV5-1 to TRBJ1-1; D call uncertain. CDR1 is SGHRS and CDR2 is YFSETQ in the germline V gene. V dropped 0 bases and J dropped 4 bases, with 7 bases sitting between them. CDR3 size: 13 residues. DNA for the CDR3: TGCGCCAGCAGCTTGGGGACGGTCACTGAAGCTTTCTTT. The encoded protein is CASSLGTVTEAFF. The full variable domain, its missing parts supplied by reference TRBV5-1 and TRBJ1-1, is KAGVTQTPRYLIKTRGQQVTLSCSPISGHRSVSWYQQTPGQGLQFLFEYFSETQRNKGNFPGRFSGRQFSNSRSEMNVSTLELGDSALYLCASSLGTVTEAFFGQGTRLTVV.

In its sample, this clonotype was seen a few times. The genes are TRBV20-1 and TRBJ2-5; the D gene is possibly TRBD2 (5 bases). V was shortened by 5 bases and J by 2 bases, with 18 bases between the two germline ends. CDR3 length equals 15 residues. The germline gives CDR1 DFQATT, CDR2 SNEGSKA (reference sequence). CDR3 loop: CSAREGGNAQETQYF. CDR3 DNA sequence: TGCAGTGCTCGCGAGGGTGGTAATGCACAAGAGACCCAGTACTTC.

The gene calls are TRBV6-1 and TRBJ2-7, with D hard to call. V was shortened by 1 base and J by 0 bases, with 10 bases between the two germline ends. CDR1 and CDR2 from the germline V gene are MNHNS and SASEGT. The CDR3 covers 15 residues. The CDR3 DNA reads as TGTGCCAGCAGTGAAGAAGGGCTCCTCTCCTACGAGCAGTACTTC. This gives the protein CASSEEGLLSYEQYF.

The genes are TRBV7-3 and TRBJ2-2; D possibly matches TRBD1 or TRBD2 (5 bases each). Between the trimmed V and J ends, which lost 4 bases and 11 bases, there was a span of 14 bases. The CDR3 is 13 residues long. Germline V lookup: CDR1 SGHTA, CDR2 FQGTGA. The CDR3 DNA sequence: TGTGCCAGCAGCTCCTGGGACGCAGGCGAGCTGTTTTTT. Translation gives CASSSWDAGELFF. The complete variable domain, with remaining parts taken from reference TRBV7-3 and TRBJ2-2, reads GAGVSQTPSNKVTEKGKYVELRCDPISGHTALYWYRQSLGQGPEFLIYFQGTGAADDSGLPNDRFFAVRPEGSVSTLKIQRTERGDSAVYLCASSSWDAGELFFGEGSRLTVL.

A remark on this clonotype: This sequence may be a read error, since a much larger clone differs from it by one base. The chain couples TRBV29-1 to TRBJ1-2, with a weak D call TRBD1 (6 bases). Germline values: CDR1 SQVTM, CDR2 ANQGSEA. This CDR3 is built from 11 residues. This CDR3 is CSASQGYGHTF. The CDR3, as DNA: TGCAGCGCCTCACAGGGTTATGGCCACACCTTC.

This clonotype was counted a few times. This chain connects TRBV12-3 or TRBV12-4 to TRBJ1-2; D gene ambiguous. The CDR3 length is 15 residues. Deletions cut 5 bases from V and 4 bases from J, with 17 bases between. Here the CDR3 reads CASSLTHGGPYGYTF. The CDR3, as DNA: TGTGCCAGCAGTCTCACTCACGGTGGTCCCTATGGCTACACCTTC.

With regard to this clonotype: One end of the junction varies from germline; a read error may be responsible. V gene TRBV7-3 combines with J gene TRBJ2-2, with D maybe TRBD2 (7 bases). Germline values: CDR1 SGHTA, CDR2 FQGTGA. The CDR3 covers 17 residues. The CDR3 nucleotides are TGTACCAGCAGCTTAGTGGGGGGGGCCCCGAACACCGGGGAGCTGTTTTTT. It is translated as CTSSLVGGAPNTGELFF.

The CDR3 reads CSVEGGQDYGYTF. CDR3 DNA sequence: TGCAGCGTTGAAGGAGGACAGGATTATGGCTACACCTTC. The V call is TRBV29-1, the J call TRBJ1-2; 7 nucleotides line up with TRBD1. Germline V gives CDR1 SQVTM, CDR2 ANQGSEA. V gave up 1 base and J gave up 5 bases; unmatched junction bases: 4. The CDR3 sequence is 13 residues long.

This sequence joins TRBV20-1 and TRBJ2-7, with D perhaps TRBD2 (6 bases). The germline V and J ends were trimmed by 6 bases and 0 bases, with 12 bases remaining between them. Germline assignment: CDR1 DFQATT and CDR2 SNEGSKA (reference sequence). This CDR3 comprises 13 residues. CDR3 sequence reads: CSARGLISYEQYF. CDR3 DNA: TGCAGTGCCCGGGGACTGATCTCCTACGAGCAGTACTTC.

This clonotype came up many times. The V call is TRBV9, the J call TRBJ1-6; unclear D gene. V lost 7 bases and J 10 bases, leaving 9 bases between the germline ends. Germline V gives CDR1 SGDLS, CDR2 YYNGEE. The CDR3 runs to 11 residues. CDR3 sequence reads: CASGRESPLHF. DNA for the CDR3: TGTGCCAGCGGGCGGGAGTCACCCCTCCACTTT.

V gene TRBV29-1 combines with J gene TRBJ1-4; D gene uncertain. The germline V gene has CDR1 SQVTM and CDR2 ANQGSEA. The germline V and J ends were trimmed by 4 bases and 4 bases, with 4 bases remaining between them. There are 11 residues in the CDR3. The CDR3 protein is CSVGSNEKLFF. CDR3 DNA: TGCAGCGTTGGCAGTAATGAAAAACTGTTTTTT.

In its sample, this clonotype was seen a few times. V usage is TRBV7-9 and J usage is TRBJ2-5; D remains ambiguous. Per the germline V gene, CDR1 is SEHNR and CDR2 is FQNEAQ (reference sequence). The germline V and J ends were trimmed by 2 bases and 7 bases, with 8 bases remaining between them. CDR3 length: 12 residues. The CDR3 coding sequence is TGTGCCAGCAGCTTAACCCGAGCGACCCAGTACTTC. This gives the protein CASSLTRATQYF.

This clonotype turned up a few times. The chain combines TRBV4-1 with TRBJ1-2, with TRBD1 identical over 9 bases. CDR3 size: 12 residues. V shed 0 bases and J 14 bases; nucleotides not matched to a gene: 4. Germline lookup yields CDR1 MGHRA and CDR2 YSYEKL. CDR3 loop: CASSQDRDRATF. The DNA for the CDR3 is TGCGCCAGCAGCCAAGACCGGGACAGGGCGACCTTC.

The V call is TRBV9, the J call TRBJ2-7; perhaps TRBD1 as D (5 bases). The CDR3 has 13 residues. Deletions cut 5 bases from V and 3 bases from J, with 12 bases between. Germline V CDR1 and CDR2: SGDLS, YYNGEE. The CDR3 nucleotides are TGTGCCAGCAGTTTAGCAGGGTACTACGAGCAGTACTTC. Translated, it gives CASSLAGYYEQYF.

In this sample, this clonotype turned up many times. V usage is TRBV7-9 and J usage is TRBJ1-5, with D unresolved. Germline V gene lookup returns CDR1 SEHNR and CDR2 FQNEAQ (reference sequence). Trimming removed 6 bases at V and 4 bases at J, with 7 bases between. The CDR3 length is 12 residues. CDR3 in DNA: TGTGCCAGCAGACTGGGGAATCAGCCCCAGCATTTT. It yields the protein CASRLGNQPQHF.

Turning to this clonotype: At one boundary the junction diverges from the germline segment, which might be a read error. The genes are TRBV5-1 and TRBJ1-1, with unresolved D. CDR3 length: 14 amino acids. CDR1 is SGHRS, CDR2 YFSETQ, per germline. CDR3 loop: CASSLFGESGEAFF. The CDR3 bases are TGTGCCAGCAGCTTATTCGGGGAGAGTGGTGAAGCTTTCTTT.

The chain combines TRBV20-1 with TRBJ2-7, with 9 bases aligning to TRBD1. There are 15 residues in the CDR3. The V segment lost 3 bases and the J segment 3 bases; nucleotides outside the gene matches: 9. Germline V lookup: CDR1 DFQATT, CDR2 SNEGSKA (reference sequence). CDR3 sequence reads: CSARGDRAGGYEQYF. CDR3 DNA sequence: TGCAGTGCTAGGGGGGACAGGGCAGGTGGCTACGAGCAGTACTTC.

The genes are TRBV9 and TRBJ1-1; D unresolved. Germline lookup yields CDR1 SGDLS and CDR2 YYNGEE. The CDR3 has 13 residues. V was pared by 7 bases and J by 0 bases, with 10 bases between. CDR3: CASGDFMNTEAFF. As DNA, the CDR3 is TGTGCCAGCGGCGATTTCATGAACACTGAAGCTTTCTTT.

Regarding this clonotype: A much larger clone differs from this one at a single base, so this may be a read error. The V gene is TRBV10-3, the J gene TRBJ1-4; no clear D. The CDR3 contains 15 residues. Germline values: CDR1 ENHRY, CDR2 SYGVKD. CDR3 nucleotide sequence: TGTGCCATCAGTGAGTCGAGGGCAGCTAATGAAAGACTGTTTTTT. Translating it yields CAISESRAANERLFF.

CDR3 in DNA: TGCGCCAGCAGTCGACTAGCGGGAGATGGCTACACCTTC. This gives the protein CASSRLAGDGYTF. The rearrangement links TRBV5-1 to TRBJ1-2; D unclear. This CDR3 spans 13 amino acids. From germline, CDR1 is SGHRS and CDR2 YFSETQ. The V end was cut by 5 bases, the J end by 6 bases, with 14 bases between. Together with reference TRBV5-1 and TRBJ1-2, the CDR3 gives the full variable domain: KAGVTQTPRYLIKTRGQQVTLSCSPISGHRSVSWYQQTPGQGLQFLFEYFSETQRNKGNFPGRFSGRQFSNSRSEMNVSTLELGDSALYLCASSRLAGDGYTFGSGTRLTVV.